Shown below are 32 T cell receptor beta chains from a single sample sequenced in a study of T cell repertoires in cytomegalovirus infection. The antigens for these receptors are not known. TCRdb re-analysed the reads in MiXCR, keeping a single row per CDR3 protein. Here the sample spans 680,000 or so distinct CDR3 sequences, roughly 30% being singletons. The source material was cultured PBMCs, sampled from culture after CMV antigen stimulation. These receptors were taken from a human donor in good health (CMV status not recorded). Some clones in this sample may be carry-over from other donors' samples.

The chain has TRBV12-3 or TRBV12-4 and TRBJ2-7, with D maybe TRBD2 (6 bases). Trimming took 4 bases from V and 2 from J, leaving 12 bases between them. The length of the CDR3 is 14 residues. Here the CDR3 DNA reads TGTGCCAGCAGTTCCGGGGGACCCACCTACGAGCAGTACTTC. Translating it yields CASSSGGPTYEQYF.

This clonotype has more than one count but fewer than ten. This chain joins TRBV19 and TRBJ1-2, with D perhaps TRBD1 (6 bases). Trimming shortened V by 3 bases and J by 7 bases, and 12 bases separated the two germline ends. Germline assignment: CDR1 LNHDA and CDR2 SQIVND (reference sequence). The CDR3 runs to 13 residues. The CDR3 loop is CASSIEQGFGYTF. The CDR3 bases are TGTGCCAGTAGTATTGAACAGGGCTTTGGCTACACCTTC.

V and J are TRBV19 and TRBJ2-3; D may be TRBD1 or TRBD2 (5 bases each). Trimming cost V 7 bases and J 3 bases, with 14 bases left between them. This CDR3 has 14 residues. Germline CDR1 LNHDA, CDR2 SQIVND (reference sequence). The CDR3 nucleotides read TGTGCCAGTACCCGAGGGCCAGGGACAGATACGCAGTATTTT. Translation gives CASTRGPGTDTQYF.

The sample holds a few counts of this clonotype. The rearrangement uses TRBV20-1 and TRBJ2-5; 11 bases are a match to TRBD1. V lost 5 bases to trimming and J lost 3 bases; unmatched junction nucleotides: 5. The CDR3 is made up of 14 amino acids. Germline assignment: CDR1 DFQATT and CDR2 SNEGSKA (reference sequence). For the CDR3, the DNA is TGCAGTGCTGGTGGGACAGGGGGAGAAGAGACCCAGTACTTC. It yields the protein CSAGGTGGEETQYF.

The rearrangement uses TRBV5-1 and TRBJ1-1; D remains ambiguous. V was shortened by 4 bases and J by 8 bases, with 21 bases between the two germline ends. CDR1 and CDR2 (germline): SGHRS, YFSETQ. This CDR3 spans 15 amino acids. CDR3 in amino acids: CASSLDPRGLGEAFF. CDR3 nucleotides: TGCGCCAGCAGCCTGGACCCGAGAGGACTCGGGGAAGCTTTCTTT.

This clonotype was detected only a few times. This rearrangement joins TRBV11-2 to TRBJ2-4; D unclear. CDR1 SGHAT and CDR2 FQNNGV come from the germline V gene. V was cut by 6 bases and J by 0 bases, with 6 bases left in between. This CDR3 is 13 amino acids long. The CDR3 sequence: CASRDLAKNIQYF. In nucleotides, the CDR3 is TGTGCCAGCAGAGACTTAGCCAAAAACATTCAGTACTTC.

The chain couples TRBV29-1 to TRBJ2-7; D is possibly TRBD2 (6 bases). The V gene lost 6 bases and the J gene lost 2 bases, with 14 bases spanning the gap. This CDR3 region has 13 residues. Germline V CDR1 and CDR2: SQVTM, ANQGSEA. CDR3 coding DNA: TGCAGCGTCCTTAGCGGAGCTACCTACGAGCAGTACTTC. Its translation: CSVLSGATYEQYF.

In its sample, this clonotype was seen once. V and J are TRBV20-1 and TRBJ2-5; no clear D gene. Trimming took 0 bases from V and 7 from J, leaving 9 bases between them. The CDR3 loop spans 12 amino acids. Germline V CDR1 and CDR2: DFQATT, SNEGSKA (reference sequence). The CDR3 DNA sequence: TGCAGTGCTAGAGAGAGGAGTGGGACCCAGTACTTC. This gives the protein CSARERSGTQYF.

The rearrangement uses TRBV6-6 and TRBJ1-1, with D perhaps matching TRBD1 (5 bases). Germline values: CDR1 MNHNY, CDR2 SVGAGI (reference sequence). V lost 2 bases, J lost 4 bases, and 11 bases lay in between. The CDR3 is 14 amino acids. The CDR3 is CASSYKGVGTEAFF. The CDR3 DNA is TGTGCCAGCAGTTACAAAGGGGTCGGCACTGAAGCTTTCTTT.

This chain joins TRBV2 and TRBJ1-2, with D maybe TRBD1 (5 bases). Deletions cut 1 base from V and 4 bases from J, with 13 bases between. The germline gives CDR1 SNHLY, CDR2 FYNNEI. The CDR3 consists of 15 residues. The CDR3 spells CASSEEGRAVYGYTF. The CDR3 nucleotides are TGTGCCAGCAGTGAAGAGGGGCGTGCTGTCTATGGCTACACCTTC.

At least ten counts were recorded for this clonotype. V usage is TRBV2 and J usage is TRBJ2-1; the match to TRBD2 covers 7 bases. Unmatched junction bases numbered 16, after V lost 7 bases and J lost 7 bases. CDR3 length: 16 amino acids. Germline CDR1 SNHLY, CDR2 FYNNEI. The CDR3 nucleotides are TGTGCCAGCACCCCAAGCGGGGCGGGAGCCTGGAATGAGCAGTTCTTC. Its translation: CASTPSGAGAWNEQFF. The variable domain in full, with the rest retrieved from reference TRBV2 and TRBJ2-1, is EPEVTQTPSHQVTQMGQEVILRCVPISNHLYFYWYRQILGQKVEFLVSFYNNEISEKSEIFDDQFSVERPDGSNFTLKIRSTKLEDSAMYFCASTPSGAGAWNEQFFGPGTRLTVL.

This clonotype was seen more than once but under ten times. CDR3 coding DNA: TGTGCCACCAGCAGAGATCAGAGACAGATGATAGCAGATACGCAGTATTTT. Translated: CATSRDQRQMIADTQYF. This chain joins TRBV15 and TRBJ2-3, with D possibly matching TRBD1 (5 bases). V dropped 0 bases and J dropped 4 bases, with 17 bases sitting between them. Germline V gene lookup returns CDR1 LNHNV and CDR2 YYDKDF (reference sequence). This CDR3 has 17 amino acids. The whole variable domain, remainder taken from reference TRBV15 and TRBJ2-3, is DAMVIQNPRYQVTQFGKPVTLSCSQTLNHNVMYWYQQKSSQAPKLLFHYYDKDFNNEADTPDNFQSRRPNTSFCFLDIRSPGLGDTAMYLCATSRDQRQMIADTQYFGPGTRLTVL.

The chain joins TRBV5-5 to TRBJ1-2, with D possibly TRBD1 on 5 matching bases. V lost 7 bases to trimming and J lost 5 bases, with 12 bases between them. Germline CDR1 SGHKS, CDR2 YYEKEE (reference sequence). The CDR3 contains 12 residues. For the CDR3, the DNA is TGTGCCAGCGGGACGGATGTTTATGGCTACACCTTC. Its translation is CASGTDVYGYTF.

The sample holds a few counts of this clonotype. CDR3 nucleotide sequence: TGCAGTGCTAGCTGGATCTCCTACGAGCAGTACTTC. It encodes CSASWISYEQYF. The chain combines TRBV20-1 with TRBJ2-7; no clear D gene. Germline V lookup: CDR1 DFQATT, CDR2 SNEGSKA (reference sequence). V was clipped by 3 bases and J by 0 bases, with 6 bases between them. The CDR3 spans 12 residues.

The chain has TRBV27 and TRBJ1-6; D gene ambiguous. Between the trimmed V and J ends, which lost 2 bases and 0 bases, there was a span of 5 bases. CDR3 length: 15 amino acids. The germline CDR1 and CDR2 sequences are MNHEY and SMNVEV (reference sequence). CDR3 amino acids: CASSLHHSYNSPLHF. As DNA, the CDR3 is TGTGCCAGCAGTTTACATCACTCCTATAATTCACCCCTCCACTTT.

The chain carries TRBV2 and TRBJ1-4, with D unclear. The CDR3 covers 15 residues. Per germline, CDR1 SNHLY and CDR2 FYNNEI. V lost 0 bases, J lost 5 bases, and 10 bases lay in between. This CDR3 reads CASSEARTENEKLFF. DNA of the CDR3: TGTGCCAGCAGTGAAGCGCGGACGGAGAATGAAAAACTGTTTTTT.

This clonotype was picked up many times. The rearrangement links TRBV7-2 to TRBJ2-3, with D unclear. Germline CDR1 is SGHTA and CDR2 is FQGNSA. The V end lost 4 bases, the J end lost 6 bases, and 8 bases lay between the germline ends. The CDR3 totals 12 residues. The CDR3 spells CASSSLSDTQYF. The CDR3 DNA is TGTGCCAGCAGCTCCCTGTCTGATACGCAGTATTTT.

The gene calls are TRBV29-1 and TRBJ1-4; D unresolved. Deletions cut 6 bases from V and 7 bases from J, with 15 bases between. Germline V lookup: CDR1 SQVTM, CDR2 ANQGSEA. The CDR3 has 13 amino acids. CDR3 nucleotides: TGCAGCGTAACCATCGGATTGGGTGAAAAACTGTTTTTT. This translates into CSVTIGLGEKLFF.

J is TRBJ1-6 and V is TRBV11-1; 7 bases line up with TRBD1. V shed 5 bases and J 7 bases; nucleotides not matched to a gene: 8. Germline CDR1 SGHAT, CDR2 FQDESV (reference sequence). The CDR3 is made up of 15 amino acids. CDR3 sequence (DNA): TGTGCCAGCAGCAGATCGACAGGGAGGAATTCACCCCTCCACTTT. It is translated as CASSRSTGRNSPLHF.

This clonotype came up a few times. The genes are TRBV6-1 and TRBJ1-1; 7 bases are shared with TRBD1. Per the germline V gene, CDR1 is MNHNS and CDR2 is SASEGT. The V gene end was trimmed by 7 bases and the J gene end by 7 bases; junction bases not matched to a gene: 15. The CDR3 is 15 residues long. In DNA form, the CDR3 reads TGTGCCAGCACCGACCCGTGGACAGGAATTTTTGAAGCTTTCTTT. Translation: CASTDPWTGIFEAFF.

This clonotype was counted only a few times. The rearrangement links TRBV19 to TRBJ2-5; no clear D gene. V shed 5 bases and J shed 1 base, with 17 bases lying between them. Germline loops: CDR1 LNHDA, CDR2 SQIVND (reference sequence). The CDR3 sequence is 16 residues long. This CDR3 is CASSVIATESQETQYF. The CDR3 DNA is TGTGCCAGTAGTGTAATCGCGACGGAGAGCCAAGAGACCCAGTACTTC.

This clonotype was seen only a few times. In nucleotides, the CDR3 is TGTGCCAGCAGTGGGAGACCGGCCAGGCGACTCACAGATACGCAGTATTTT. Translation gives CASSGRPARRLTDTQYF. The V call is TRBV2, the J call TRBJ2-3, with D uncertain. The CDR3 consists of 17 residues. V dropped 4 bases and J dropped 2 bases, with 19 bases sitting between them. Germline V gene lookup returns CDR1 SNHLY and CDR2 FYNNEI. Full variable domain (remainder filled in from reference TRBV2 and TRBJ2-3): EPEVTQTPSHQVTQMGQEVILRCVPISNHLYFYWYRQILGQKVEFLVSFYNNEISEKSEIFDDQFSVERPDGSNFTLKIRSTKLEDSAMYFCASSGRPARRLTDTQYFGPGTRLTVL.

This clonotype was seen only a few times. This chain's CDR3 is CASSLGDSLNTEAFF. Here the CDR3 DNA reads TGTGCCAGCAGCCTAGGAGACAGCTTGAACACTGAAGCTTTCTTT. This rearrangement joins TRBV7-8 to TRBJ1-1; a possible D gene is TRBD1 (5 bases). Per the germline V gene, CDR1 is SGHVS and CDR2 is FQNEAQ. V was shortened by 5 bases and J by 0 bases, with 13 bases between the two germline ends. The CDR3 contains 15 residues.

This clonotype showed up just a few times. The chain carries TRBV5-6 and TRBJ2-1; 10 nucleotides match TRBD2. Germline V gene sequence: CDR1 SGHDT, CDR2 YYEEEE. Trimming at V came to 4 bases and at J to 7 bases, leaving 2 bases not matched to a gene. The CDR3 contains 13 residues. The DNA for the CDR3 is TGTGCCAGCAGCGGACTAGCGGTTAATGAGCAGTTCTTC. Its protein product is CASSGLAVNEQFF.

The CDR3 loop reads CASSYDARRGGSDTQYF. The CDR3 DNA is TGTGCCAGCAGTTACGACGCCCGGCGGGGGGGGTCAGATACGCAGTATTTT. This chain joins TRBV6-5 and TRBJ2-3, with TRBD2 matching 9 bases. Germline V gene data show CDR1 as MNHEY and CDR2 as SVGAGI. V lost 2 bases and J lost 4; bases outside the gene matches: 10. CDR3 length equals 17 residues.

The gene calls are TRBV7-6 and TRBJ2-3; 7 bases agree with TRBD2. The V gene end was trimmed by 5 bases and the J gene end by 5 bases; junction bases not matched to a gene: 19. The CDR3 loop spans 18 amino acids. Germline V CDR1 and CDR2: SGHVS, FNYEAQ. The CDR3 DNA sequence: TGTGCCAGCAGCCCCCAGGTGGGGGAGGGCCTGGTAAGAGATACGCAGTATTTT. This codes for CASSPQVGEGLVRDTQYF. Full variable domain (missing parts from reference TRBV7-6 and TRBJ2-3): GAGVSQSPRYKVTKRGQDVALRCDPISGHVSLYWYRQALGQGPEFLTYFNYEAQQDKSGLPNDRFSAERPEGSISTLTIQRTEQRDSAMYRCASSPQVGEGLVRDTQYFGPGTRLTVL.

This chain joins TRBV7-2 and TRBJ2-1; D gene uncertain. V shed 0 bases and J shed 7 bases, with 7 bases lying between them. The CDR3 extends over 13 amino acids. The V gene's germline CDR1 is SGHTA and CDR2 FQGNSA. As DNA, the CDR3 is TGTGCCAGCAGCTTAGCGGGGTTGAATGAGCAGTTCTTC. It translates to CASSLAGLNEQFF.

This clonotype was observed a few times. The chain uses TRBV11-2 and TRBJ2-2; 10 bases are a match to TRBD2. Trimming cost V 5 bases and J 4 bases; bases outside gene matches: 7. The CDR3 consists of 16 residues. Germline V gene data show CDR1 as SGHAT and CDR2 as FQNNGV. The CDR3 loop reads CASSPALAGFTGELFF. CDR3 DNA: TGTGCCAGCAGCCCCGCACTAGCGGGGTTCACCGGGGAGCTGTTTTTT.

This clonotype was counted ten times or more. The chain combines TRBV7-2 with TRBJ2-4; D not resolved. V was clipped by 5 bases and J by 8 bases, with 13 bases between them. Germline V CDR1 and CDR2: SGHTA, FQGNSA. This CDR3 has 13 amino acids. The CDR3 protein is CASSPRRYDIQYF. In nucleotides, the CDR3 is TGTGCCAGCAGCCCGAGACGGTATGACATTCAGTACTTC.

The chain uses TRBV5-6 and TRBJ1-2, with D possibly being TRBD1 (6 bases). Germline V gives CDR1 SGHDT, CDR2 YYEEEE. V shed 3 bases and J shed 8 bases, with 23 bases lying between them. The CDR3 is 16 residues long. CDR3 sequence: CASSSPAPNRVGGYTF. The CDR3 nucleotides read TGTGCCAGCAGCTCACCCGCCCCTAACAGGGTAGGAGGCTACACCTTC. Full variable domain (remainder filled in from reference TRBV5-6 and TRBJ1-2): DAGVTQSPTHLIKTRGQQVTLRCSPKSGHDTVSWYQQALGQGPQFIFQYYEEEERQRGNFPDRFSGHQFPNYSSELNVNALLLGDSALYLCASSSPAPNRVGGYTFGSGTRLTVV.

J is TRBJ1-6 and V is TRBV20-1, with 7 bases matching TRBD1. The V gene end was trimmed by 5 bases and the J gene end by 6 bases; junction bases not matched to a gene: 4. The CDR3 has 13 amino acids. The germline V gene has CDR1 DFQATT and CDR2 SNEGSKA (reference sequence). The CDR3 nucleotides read TGCAGTGCTGAGGGGGCGCTTAATTCACCCCTCCACTTT. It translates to CSAEGALNSPLHF.

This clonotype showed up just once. The CDR3, as DNA: TGTGCCAGCAGTTTAGGATCGGGGGCGGGCTATGGCTACACCTTC. It encodes CASSLGSGAGYGYTF. The gene calls are TRBV12-3 or TRBV12-4 and TRBJ1-2; a possible D gene is TRBD1 (6 bases). The CDR3 totals 15 residues. The ends were cut back, 1 base at V and 4 bases at J, with 13 bases in the middle.